This passage covers 25 T cell receptor beta chains from one sample sequenced in a study of shared clonotypes between healthy human individuals. Measured with immunoSEQ multiplex PCR; TCRdb has only the in-frame clones, and not every one. The sample contains around 990,000 clones, 77% of which appear only once. The sequencing input was memory CD4+ T cells from PBMCs. Subset: CD45RA-negative fraction. All receptors derive from a man between 18 and 35 years old in good health. Some clones in this sample may be carry-over from other donors' samples.

This sequence joins TRBV29-1 and TRBJ2-7; 11 nucleotides agree with TRBD2. The CDR3 runs 14 residues. With V trimmed by 4 bases and J by 1 base, 3 bases remained unmatched. CDR1 and CDR2 (germline): SQVTM, ANQGSEA. The CDR3 is CSVASGRLSYEQYF. The CDR3 DNA is TGCAGCGTTGCTAGCGGGAGGCTTTCCTACGAGCAGTACTTC.

Notes on this clone: Different DNA sequences within this sample yield the same CDR3. This sequence joins TRBV27 and TRBJ2-5; D remains ambiguous. In germline, CDR1 is MNHEY, CDR2 SMNVEV (reference sequence). The CDR3 runs 11 residues. V was trimmed by 2 bases and J by 5 bases, leaving 3 bases between them. The CDR3 sequence: CASSLGETQYF. The DNA of the CDR3 is TGTGCCAGCAGTTTAGGCGAGACCCAGTACTTC.

This chain links TRBV7-9 with TRBJ2-3; D perhaps matches TRBD2 (6 bases). Trimming removed 2 bases from V and 0 bases from J, with 9 bases in between. CDR1 is SEHNR, CDR2 FQNEAQ, per germline (reference sequence). This CDR3 spans 15 amino acids. The CDR3 bases are TGTGCCAGCAGCTTATCGGGGGACAGCACAGATACGCAGTATTTT. This translates into CASSLSGDSTDTQYF. The full variable domain, rest sourced from reference TRBV7-9 and TRBJ2-3, is DTGVSQNPRHKITKRGQNVTFRCDPISEHNRLYWYRQTLGQGPEFLTYFQNEAQLEKSRLLSDRFSAERPKGSFSTLEIQRTEQGDSAMYLCASSLSGDSTDTQYFGPGTRLTVL.

The gene calls are TRBV18 and TRBJ2-1; 7 nucleotides agree with TRBD2. The trim removed 2 bases at V and 7 bases at J, leaving 14 bases unmatched. CDR1 KGHSH and CDR2 LQKENI come from the germline V gene. There are 17 residues in the CDR3. CDR3 sequence reads: CASSPVGRGGRVNEQFF. The CDR3 DNA follows: TGTGCCAGCTCACCAGTTGGCCGAGGCGGGAGAGTAAATGAGCAGTTCTTC.

The chain uses TRBV19 and TRBJ1-1; 10 bases match TRBD1. CDR3 length: 16 residues. Germline V CDR1 and CDR2: LNHDA, SQIVND (reference sequence). V was clipped by 5 bases and J by 0 bases; unmatched bases: 6. This CDR3 reads CASSVAGTGVNTEAFF. CDR3 DNA: TGTGCCAGTAGTGTCGCCGGGACAGGGGTGAACACTGAAGCTTTCTTT.

The chain's CDR3 is CASSPLTVWTNEKLFF. The DNA of the CDR3 is TGCGCCAGCAGCCCCCTGACCGTTTGGACTAATGAAAAACTGTTTTTT. The genes are TRBV4-3 and TRBJ1-4; D ambiguous. The CDR3 runs to 16 residues. V was cut by 4 bases and J by 2 bases, with 14 bases left in between. Germline CDR1 and CDR2: LGHNA and YSLEER.

The chain employs TRBV7-2 and TRBJ2-1; D may be TRBD1 or TRBD2 (5 bases each). This CDR3 spans 14 amino acids. V was cut by 5 bases and J by 9 bases, with 17 bases left in between. Germline V lookup: CDR1 SGHTA, CDR2 FQGNSA. CDR3 DNA sequence: TGTGCCAGCAGCATGCCCGGGACCCTTGGTGAGCAGTTCTTC. Protein: CASSMPGTLGEQFF.

This clone was recorded once. This CDR3 is CASSQERRQTQETQYF. The CDR3 nucleotides read TGTGCCAGCAGCCAAGAACGGAGACAGACCCAAGAGACCCAGTACTTC. The chain is built from TRBV14 and TRBJ2-5, with D perhaps TRBD1 (5 bases). Germline V gene lookup returns CDR1 SGHDN and CDR2 FVKESK. The V gene lost 0 bases and the J gene lost 1 base, with 12 bases spanning the gap. This CDR3 region has 16 residues.

The V gene is TRBV11-2, the J gene TRBJ1-1; TRBD1 matches 7 bases. With 3 bases clipped from V and 5 bases from J, the junction kept 6 bases outside the gene matches. Germline V CDR1 and CDR2: SGHAT, FQNNGV. This CDR3 spans 14 amino acids. CDR3 region: CASSFITGETEAFF. The CDR3 DNA reads as TGTGCCAGCAGCTTCATCACAGGGGAAACTGAAGCTTTCTTT.

J is TRBJ1-5 and V is TRBV7-9; D unresolved. V lost 3 bases and J lost 6, with 9 bases in between. CDR3 length: 13 amino acids. From germline, CDR1 is SEHNR and CDR2 FQNEAQ (reference sequence). This CDR3 reads CASSLSEGQPQHF. CDR3 sequence (DNA): TGTGCCAGCAGCTTGAGTGAAGGTCAGCCCCAGCATTTT.

The sample holds a few counts of this clone. The chain carries TRBV28 and TRBJ1-5, with D uncertain. The CDR3 contains 15 residues. Germline-derived CDR1 and CDR2 are MDHEN and SYDVKM. V was trimmed by 7 bases and J by 3 bases, leaving 16 bases between them. CDR3 sequence (DNA): TGTGCCAGCACCCGCGACGGACTGACCAATCAGCCCCAGCATTTT. As protein: CASTRDGLTNQPQHF.

This chain connects TRBV28 to TRBJ2-7, with 10 bases identical to TRBD1. Germline assignment: CDR1 MDHEN and CDR2 SYDVKM. The CDR3 has 14 residues. V trimming: 7 bases; J trimming: 4 bases; junction bases outside the gene matches: 7. CDR3 sequence reads: CASTLRDRGYEQYF. DNA for the CDR3: TGTGCCAGCACCCTCCGGGACAGGGGTTACGAGCAGTACTTC.

The chain combines TRBV6-6 with TRBJ1-5, with 12 bases matching TRBD1. Looked up from germline, CDR1 is MNHNY and CDR2 is SVGAGI (reference sequence). J was trimmed by 9 bases and V by 6 bases; bases with no gene match: 9. The CDR3 is 15 amino acids. The CDR3 here is CASRPGTGGPRPQHF. CDR3 nucleotide sequence: TGTGCCAGCAGACCCGGGACAGGGGGCCCTAGGCCCCAGCATTTT.

V is TRBV6-5 and J is TRBJ1-1; D is unclear. This CDR3 spans 13 amino acids. Germline CDR1 MNHEY, CDR2 SVGAGI. Trimming cost V 11 bases and J 2 bases, with 15 bases left between them. This CDR3 is CASRRWGNTEAFF. The CDR3 DNA is TGTGCCTCCAGACGGTGGGGTAACACTGAAGCTTTCTTT.

This clone was seen a few times. The chain combines TRBV5-6 with TRBJ1-1; 7 bases fit TRBD1. V lost 4 bases, J lost 0 bases, and 9 bases stayed unmatched. The CDR3 is 16 residues long. The germline gives CDR1 SGHDT, CDR2 YYEEEE. Here the CDR3 reads CASSEDRNDVNTEAFF. The CDR3 DNA reads TGTGCCAGCAGCGAGGACAGGAACGACGTGAACACTGAAGCTTTCTTT.

The chain combines TRBV7-3 with TRBJ1-5; 7 nucleotides match TRBD1. CDR1 is SGHTA, CDR2 FQGTGA, per germline. The CDR3 is 13 amino acids. With 11 bases clipped from V and 3 bases from J, the junction kept 7 bases outside the gene matches. The DNA of the CDR3 is TGTGCCGTACAGGGGATGAACAATCAGCCCCAGCATTTT. It translates to CAVQGMNNQPQHF.

Note on this clone: Other DNA sequences within the sample encode an identical CDR3. The chain links TRBV7-9 to TRBJ2-3; 9 bases match TRBD2. From germline, CDR1 is SEHNR and CDR2 FQNEAQ (reference sequence). The trim removed 3 bases at V and 4 bases at J, leaving 2 bases unmatched. This CDR3 region has 14 residues. The CDR3: CASSLRGGADTQYF. In nucleotides, the CDR3 is TGTGCCAGCAGCTTGCGGGGGGGGGCAGATACGCAGTATTTT.

The chain combines TRBV18 with TRBJ1-2; no reliable D call. The CDR3 consists of 13 residues. Germline CDR1 and CDR2: KGHSH and LQKENI. The ends were cut back, 4 bases at V and 4 bases at J, with 10 bases in the middle. Here the CDR3 reads CASSQAETYGYTF. The DNA of the CDR3 is TGTGCCAGCTCACAGGCGGAAACCTATGGCTACACCTTC.

The rearrangement links TRBV7-8 to TRBJ2-7; D possibly corresponds to TRBD1 (6 bases). Germline V CDR1 and CDR2: SGHVS, FQNEAQ. Trimming took off 4 bases at V and 6 bases at J, with 10 bases between the two ends. The CDR3 has 12 residues. CDR3 DNA: TGTGCCAGCAGCTCAACAGGGCTCGAGCAGTACTTC. Its translation is CASSSTGLEQYF.

The rearrangement joins TRBV6-1 to TRBJ2-5; TRBD1 matches 10 bases. With V trimmed by 10 bases and J by 6 bases, 8 bases remained unmatched. There are 13 residues in the CDR3. Germline loops: CDR1 MNHNS, CDR2 SASEGT. Here the CDR3 reads CATPSDRGQTQYF. The CDR3 nucleotides read TGTGCCACCCCGTCCGACAGGGGGCAGACCCAGTACTTC.

V and J are TRBV19 and TRBJ1-3, with 7 bases matching TRBD1. The CDR3 has 15 residues. Germline V gene lookup returns CDR1 LNHDA and CDR2 SQIVND (reference sequence). J gave up 1 base and V 7 bases, and 7 bases lay outside the gene matches. In DNA form, the CDR3 reads TGTGCCAGTACTCCTTGGGGACAGTCTGGAAACACCATATATTTT. Its protein product is CASTPWGQSGNTIYF.

The chain recombines TRBV4-3 with TRBJ1-5, with 8 nucleotides matching TRBD1. CDR1 and CDR2 (germline): LGHNA, YSLEER. The CDR3 consists of 16 residues. J gave up 7 bases and V 0 bases, and 8 bases lay outside the gene matches. The CDR3 spells CASSQEVSGGGQPQHF. The DNA for the CDR3 is TGCGCCAGCAGCCAAGAAGTATCAGGGGGCGGCCAGCCCCAGCATTTT.

With respect to this clone: One end of the junction varies from germline; a read error may be responsible. The J gene is TRBJ2-2, the V gene TRBV5-1; D is unclear. Germline loops: CDR1 SGHRS, CDR2 YFSETQ. The CDR3 has 13 amino acids. The CDR3 reads CASRSTNTGELFF. CDR3 sequence (DNA): TGCGCTAGCAGATCCACAAACACCGGGGAGCTGTTTTTT.

The chain is built from TRBV7-9 and TRBJ2-7; 8 bases line up with TRBD2. The CDR3 sequence is 15 residues long. The junction had 10 bases not matched to a gene; V was cut back by 5 bases and J by 4 bases. CDR1 is SEHNR, CDR2 FQNEAQ, per germline (reference sequence). The CDR3 loop is CASSPLGGGGYEQYF. The CDR3 DNA is TGTGCCAGCAGCCCCCTCGGGGGGGGCGGTTACGAGCAGTACTTC.

The chain combines TRBV4-1 with TRBJ2-5, with 8 bases identical to TRBD1. The CDR3 totals 14 residues. V shed 3 bases and J 5 bases; nucleotides not matched to a gene: 5. Germline V gene data show CDR1 as MGHRA and CDR2 as YSYEKL. DNA of the CDR3: TGCGCCAGCAGCCACGGACAGGGAGCGGAGACCCAGTACTTC. This encodes CASSHGQGAETQYF.